The 25 T cell receptor beta chains listed next were all sequenced from one sample in a study of T cells in Graves' hyperthyroidism and ophthalmopathy. Amplified regions were TCR beta CDR3 sequences from RNA transcripts. Primed by the HTBI set, a first-round RT-PCR was run on the TCR CDR3. TCRdb used MiXCR to reprocess the multiplex PCR reads, holding one entry per CDR3 protein. The sample lists under 350,000 distinct CDR3 sequences, 18% occurring once. Material for sequencing was blood. All receptors come from a woman aged 45-59 years with Graves' hyperthyroidism.

J is TRBJ2-1 and V is TRBV7-9; 7 positions match TRBD2. This CDR3 has 14 residues. Germline CDR1 and CDR2: SEHNR and FQNEAQ (reference sequence). V lost 8 bases, J lost 6 bases, and 10 bases stayed unmatched. Here the CDR3 reads CASERGPTRNEQFF. In DNA, the CDR3 is TGTGCCAGCGAGCGGGGCCCGACCCGCAATGAGCAGTTCTTC. The full variable domain, with the rest looked up from reference TRBV7-9 and TRBJ2-1, is DTGVSQNPRHKITKRGQNVTFRCDPISEHNRLYWYRQTLGQGPEFLTYFQNEAQLEKSRLLSDRFSAERPKGSFSTLEIQRTEQGDSAMYLCASERGPTRNEQFFGPGTRLTVL.

The table lists this clonotype with a few counts. The chain combines TRBV10-3 with TRBJ2-5; the D gene is possibly TRBD2 (6 bases). Trimming took off 1 base at V and 5 bases at J, with 11 bases between the two ends. The germline gives CDR1 ENHRY, CDR2 SYGVKD. The CDR3 spans 14 residues. Here the CDR3 DNA reads TGTGCCATCAGTGAGTTCCCGGGAGAGGAGACCCAGTACTTC. This codes for CAISEFPGEETQYF.

The rearrangement joins TRBV2 to TRBJ1-6; a weak D match, TRBD1 (5 bases). The V gene lost 5 bases and the J gene lost 7 bases, with 12 bases spanning the gap. The CDR3 length is 14 residues. CDR1 SNHLY and CDR2 FYNNEI come from the germline V gene. CDR3 sequence reads: CASSKTWGNSPLHF. As DNA, the CDR3 is TGTGCCAGCAGTAAAACCTGGGGGAATTCACCCCTCCACTTT.

This clonotype has at least ten counts. V and J are TRBV6-1 and TRBJ1-5; 10 bases map to TRBD1. In germline, CDR1 is MNHNS, CDR2 SASEGT. V lost 11 bases, J lost 6 bases, and 10 bases stayed unmatched. The length of the CDR3 is 14 residues. The CDR3 reads CAVDRDRGGQPQHF. For the CDR3, the DNA is TGTGCCGTTGACCGGGACAGGGGAGGTCAGCCCCAGCATTTT.

V gene TRBV4-2 combines with J gene TRBJ1-1, with D perhaps TRBD1 (5 bases). Between the trimmed V and J ends, which lost 6 bases and 5 bases, there was a span of 25 bases. The CDR3 length is 17 residues. Germline CDR1 LGHNA, CDR2 YNFKEQ. For the CDR3, the DNA is TGTGCCAGCAGACACGGGCAGGGAGGGTGGGGAGATACTGAAGCTTTCTTT. Translated: CASRHGQGGWGDTEAFF.

This clonotype occurred many times. The chain couples TRBV20-1 to TRBJ2-3, with 12 bases fitting TRBD2. Germline values: CDR1 DFQATT, CDR2 SNEGSKA (reference sequence). Trimming removed 3 bases from V and 3 bases from J; junction bases left unmatched: 1. The length of the CDR3 is 14 residues. The CDR3 sequence: CSASGLAGTDTQYF. Here the CDR3 DNA reads TGCAGTGCTAGTGGACTAGCGGGAACAGATACGCAGTATTTT.

V is TRBV28 and J is TRBJ1-1, with D possibly being TRBD1 (6 bases). CDR1 and CDR2 (germline): MDHEN, SYDVKM. The CDR3 loop spans 13 amino acids. V was cut by 10 bases and J by 6 bases, with 18 bases left in between. CDR3 DNA sequence: TGTGCCACCATCTCAGGGGTCCGCGCTGAAGCTTTCTTT. Translating gives CATISGVRAEAFF. The full variable domain, rest sourced from reference TRBV28 and TRBJ1-1, is DVKVTQSSRYLVKRTGEKVFLECVQDMDHENMFWYRQDPGLGLRLIYFSYDVKMKEKGDIPEGYSVSREKKERFSLILESASTNQTSMYLCATISGVRAEAFFGQGTRLTVV.

On this clonotype: The junction differs from germline at one of its ends, possibly a read error. V usage is TRBV7-9 and J usage is TRBJ2-2, with TRBD2 matching 10 bases. This CDR3 is built from 16 residues. From germline, CDR1 is SEHNR and CDR2 FQNEAQ (reference sequence). The CDR3 spells CASSPPGLASTGGLFF. DNA for the CDR3: TGTGCCAGCAGCCCGCCGGGACTAGCGAGCACCGGGGGGCTGTTTTTT.

This clonotype was counted only a few times. The chain recombines TRBV6-1 with TRBJ1-5; D unclear. V was shortened by 2 bases and J by 2 bases, with 10 bases between the two germline ends. Germline CDR1 is MNHNS and CDR2 is SASEGT. CDR3 length equals 15 residues. The CDR3 region has the DNA TGTGCCAGCAGTGAAAGGCTAGAAGGCAATCAGCCCCAGCATTTT. It yields the protein CASSERLEGNQPQHF.

The chain combines TRBV15 with TRBJ1-1, with D possibly being TRBD1 (5 bases). V gave up 9 bases and J gave up 5 bases, with 16 bases separating them. The V gene's germline CDR1 is LNHNV and CDR2 YYDKDF (reference sequence). The CDR3 extends over 13 amino acids. CDR3 DNA sequence: TGTGCCACGCAGAATCAGGGTGTTACTGAAGCTTTCTTT. The encoded protein is CATQNQGVTEAFF. Filled out from reference TRBV15 and TRBJ1-1, the complete variable domain reads DAMVIQNPRYQVTQFGKPVTLSCSQTLNHNVMYWYQQKSSQAPKLLFHYYDKDFNNEADTPDNFQSRRPNTSFCFLDIRSPGLGDTAMYLCATQNQGVTEAFFGQGTRLTVV.

A few counts support this clonotype. This chain joins TRBV2 and TRBJ2-2; 8 nucleotides match TRBD2. The V gene's germline CDR1 is SNHLY and CDR2 FYNNEI. The CDR3 contains 16 residues. V was clipped by 3 bases and J by 3 bases; unmatched bases: 6. The CDR3 bases are TGTGCCAGCAGTGAGTCCGGGGGGGATTACACCGGGGAGCTGTTTTTT. This sequence encodes CASSESGGDYTGELFF.

This chain joins TRBV3-1 and TRBJ2-4; D is unclear. Trimming took off 0 bases at V and 7 bases at J, with 16 bases between the two ends. This CDR3 spans 16 amino acids. CDR1 LGHDT and CDR2 YNNKEL come from the germline V gene (reference sequence). The CDR3 loop reads CASSQELGLLRNIQYF. In DNA, the CDR3 is TGTGCCAGCAGCCAAGAACTCGGTCTATTAAGGAACATTCAGTACTTC.

This clonotype was counted only a few times. The rearrangement joins TRBV27 to TRBJ1-2, with unresolved D. The CDR3 is 13 residues long. Germline V gene data show CDR1 as MNHEY and CDR2 as SMNVEV (reference sequence). Trimming left V 3 bases short and J 4 bases short, with 9 bases between. CDR3 nucleotides: TGTGCCAGCAGTTTCGGGCCATTCTATGGCTACACCTTC. This translates into CASSFGPFYGYTF.

The chain employs TRBV25-1 and TRBJ1-3, with D unclear. Between the trimmed V and J ends, which lost 1 base and 4 bases, there was a span of 14 bases. CDR3 size: 16 residues. CDR1 and CDR2 (germline): MGHDK, SYGVNS. The CDR3: CASSELTGGFGNTIYF. The CDR3 DNA follows: TGTGCCAGCAGTGAATTGACGGGAGGCTTCGGAAACACCATATATTTT.

This clonotype was counted only a few times. The rearrangement uses TRBV18 and TRBJ2-2, with D possibly matching TRBD2 (6 bases). Germline V lookup: CDR1 KGHSH, CDR2 LQKENI. V was clipped by 3 bases and J by 8 bases, with 19 bases between them. CDR3 length: 16 residues. CDR3 sequence (DNA): TGTGCCAGCTCACCGCCGGGAGAACCGGGGACTGGGGAGCTGTTTTTT. Encoded protein: CASSPPGEPGTGELFF.

This clonotype was seen many times. This rearrangement joins TRBV12-3 or TRBV12-4 to TRBJ1-2; 7 nucleotides agree with TRBD1. This CDR3 has 17 residues. J was trimmed by 5 bases and V by 5 bases; bases with no gene match: 17. The CDR3 reads CASSTPRGGGLRYGYTF. The CDR3 bases are TGTGCCAGCAGTACCCCCCGGGGAGGGGGCCTCCGTTATGGCTACACCTTC.

This clonotype was seen more than once but under ten times. The chain carries TRBV6-5 and TRBJ1-1; the D is unclear. The CDR3 contains 14 residues. Germline loops: CDR1 MNHEY, CDR2 SVGAGI. The V end was cut by 2 bases, the J end by 1 base, with 8 bases between. CDR3 loop: CASSYGRANTEAFF. The CDR3 DNA is TGTGCCAGCAGTTACGGGAGAGCGAACACTGAAGCTTTCTTT.

CDR3 loop: CAWSVRQLGTGELFF. The DNA for the CDR3 is TGTGCCTGGAGTGTACGGCAGCTAGGGACCGGGGAGCTGTTTTTT. This chain joins TRBV30 and TRBJ2-2; D call uncertain. V lost 0 bases to trimming and J lost 5 bases, with 13 bases between them. There are 15 residues in the CDR3. Per the germline V gene, CDR1 is GTSNPN and CDR2 is SVGIG (reference sequence).

The chain uses TRBV12-3 or TRBV12-4 and TRBJ2-1; no clear D gene. The germline V and J ends were trimmed by 5 bases and 0 bases, with 11 bases remaining between them. CDR3 length: 15 residues. CDR3 sequence (DNA): TGTGCCAGCAGTGTGGCGCTAAGCTCCTACAATGAGCAGTTCTTC. Translated: CASSVALSSYNEQFF.

This clonotype was picked up many times. J is TRBJ2-7 and V is TRBV7-8; 8 bases match TRBD2. J gave up 3 bases and V 5 bases, and 3 bases lay outside the gene matches. The CDR3 has 13 residues. Germline loops: CDR1 SGHVS, CDR2 FQNEAQ. CDR3 coding DNA: TGTGCCAGCAGCAACCGGGGGGGCTACGAGCAGTACTTC. It yields the protein CASSNRGGYEQYF.

This clonotype was observed a few times. The chain joins TRBV7-3 to TRBJ2-6, with a possible D match to TRBD2 (5 bases). V was shortened by 5 bases and J by 0 bases, with 8 bases between the two germline ends. The germline V gene encodes CDR1 SGHTA and CDR2 FQGTGA. This CDR3 contains 15 residues. The CDR3 DNA is TGTGCCAGCAGCACGGGAAACTCTGGGGCCAACGTCCTGACTTTC. Its protein product is CASSTGNSGANVLTF.

This chain uses TRBV28 with TRBJ2-1; 11 bases fit TRBD2. The CDR3 totals 15 residues. Losses at the gene ends were 7 bases for V and 3 bases for J; bases not matched to a gene: 5. Germline values: CDR1 MDHEN, CDR2 SYDVKM. In DNA, the CDR3 is TGTGCCAGCATTAGCGGGGGGGAACTCTACAATGAGCAGTTCTTC. Translating gives CASISGGELYNEQFF.

This clonotype was counted between two and nine times. A much larger clone differs by one base, so this may be a read error. The chain combines TRBV5-1 with TRBJ1-1; D is unclear. There are 14 residues in the CDR3. Germline lookup yields CDR1 SGHRS and CDR2 YFSETQ. The CDR3 spells CPSSLMSENTEAFF. CDR3 nucleotide sequence: TGCCCCAGCAGCTTGATGTCAGAGAACACTGAAGCTTTCTTT.

The chain recombines TRBV27 with TRBJ2-7, with D unresolved. Germline-derived CDR1 and CDR2 are MNHEY and SMNVEV (reference sequence). V lost 5 bases and J 6 bases, leaving 8 bases between the germline ends. The CDR3 has 11 residues. The CDR3 DNA is TGTGCCAGCAGTGCCGCATTCGAGCAGTACGTC. Translation: CASSAAFEQYV.

The rearrangement joins TRBV7-9 to TRBJ1-1; 9 bases line up with TRBD1. The trim removed 4 bases at V and 9 bases at J, leaving 15 bases unmatched. This CDR3 comprises 16 residues. Per the germline V gene, CDR1 is SEHNR and CDR2 is FQNEAQ (reference sequence). CDR3 sequence reads: CASSSSGQGRESQAFF. DNA of the CDR3: TGTGCCAGCAGCTCTTCGGGACAGGGCAGAGAAAGCCAAGCTTTCTTT.